The 23 T cell receptor beta chains reported below all come from one sample, sequenced in a study of T-cell memory formation after mild COVID-19. TCRdb reprocessed the 5' RACE reads via MiXCR and lists one record per CDR3 protein. The sample includes about 150,000 distinct CDR3 sequences, 14% of them seen just once. Sample: PBMCs or a T cell subset sorted from them (not recorded which). The source of these receptors is an adult woman who had mild COVID-19 (a few samples of this study predate the infection). Cell type and time point are not known.

The V call is TRBV4-1, the J call TRBJ1-1; no clear D. In germline, CDR1 is MGHRA, CDR2 YSYEKL. This CDR3 comprises 13 residues. The V end was cut by 4 bases, the J end by 7 bases, with 13 bases between. For the CDR3, the DNA is TGCGCCAGCAGCCTCTGGCTAGGGATTGAAGCTTTCTTT. This codes for CASSLWLGIEAFF.

The rearrangement joins TRBV9 to TRBJ2-1; D is uncertain. CDR1 is SGDLS and CDR2 is YYNGEE in the germline V gene. The V end was cut by 3 bases, the J end by 8 bases, with 15 bases between. This CDR3 has 14 amino acids. Here the CDR3 DNA reads TGTGCCAGCAGCGATGACTTTTTGATAGATGAGCAGTTCTTC. Encoded protein: CASSDDFLIDEQFF.

The chain joins TRBV19 to TRBJ2-1; D might be TRBD1 (6 bases). CDR3 length equals 15 residues. CDR1 LNHDA and CDR2 SQIVND come from the germline V gene (reference sequence). Trimming cost V 11 bases and J 9 bases, with 26 bases left between them. CDR3 loop: CAASPPGWGLFEQFF. In nucleotides, the CDR3 is TGTGCCGCTTCCCCGCCCGGCTGGGGGCTATTTGAGCAGTTCTTC. Full variable domain (remainder filled in from reference TRBV19 and TRBJ2-1): DGGITQSPKYLFRKEGQNVTLSCEQNLNHDAMYWYRQDPGQGLRLIYYSQIVNDFQKGDIAEGYSVSREKKESFPLTVTSAQKNPTAFYLCAASPPGWGLFEQFFGPGTRLTVL.

This chain joins TRBV20-1 and TRBJ2-5; 11 bases map to TRBD2. This CDR3 comprises 14 residues. The germline CDR1 and CDR2 sequences are DFQATT and SNEGSKA (reference sequence). The junction had 3 bases not matched to a gene; V was cut back by 3 bases and J by 3 bases. CDR3 sequence (DNA): TGCAGTGCTAGGATAGCGGGGGGGAAAGAGACCCAGTACTTC. It codes for CSARIAGGKETQYF.

The chain links TRBV2 to TRBJ2-1; D may be TRBD2 (7 bases). The CDR3 runs 14 residues. The V and J ends lost 4 bases and 10 bases respectively, with 17 bases between them. Germline-derived CDR1 and CDR2 are SNHLY and FYNNEI. The CDR3 sequence: CASSANPAGQEQFF. The CDR3 region has the DNA TGTGCCAGCAGTGCAAACCCAGCGGGACAAGAGCAGTTCTTC.

The rearrangement uses TRBV11-3 and TRBJ2-2; tentatively, D is TRBD1 (6 bases). Germline loops: CDR1 SGHNT, CDR2 YENEEA. This CDR3 region has 14 residues. The ends were cut back, 4 bases at V and 6 bases at J, with 12 bases in the middle. CDR3 sequence (DNA): TGTGCCAGCAGCTCGGGACAAGCCGCCGGGGAGCTGTTTTTT. As protein: CASSSGQAAGELFF.

The J gene is TRBJ2-1, the V gene TRBV24-1; 9 bases match TRBD2. Germline CDR1 reads KGHDR; CDR2 reads SFDVKD. The CDR3 has 18 residues. The V gene end was trimmed by 1 base and the J gene end by 1 base; junction bases not matched to a gene: 7. The DNA for the CDR3 is TGTGCCACCAGTGATTTCTCGCGGGAGGGCAAGTCCTACAATGAGCAGTTCTTC. Protein: CATSDFSREGKSYNEQFF.

This clonotype was observed a few times. The chain carries TRBV6-5 and TRBJ2-3, with D maybe TRBD2 (6 bases). Germline V gene data show CDR1 as MNHEY and CDR2 as SVGAGI. The V gene lost 2 bases and the J gene lost 4 bases, with 10 bases spanning the gap. There are 14 residues in the CDR3. CDR3 bases: TGTGCCAGCAGTTACAGGGGAGGATCAGATACGCAGTATTTT. It specifies CASSYRGGSDTQYF.

J is TRBJ2-7 and V is TRBV7-8; perhaps TRBD2 as D (5 bases). Trimming took 2 bases from V and 6 from J, leaving 14 bases between them. Germline assignment: CDR1 SGHVS and CDR2 FQNEAQ. The CDR3 extends over 14 amino acids. For the CDR3, the DNA is TGTGCCAGCAGCTTACTTCGGACTGGAGGCGAGCAGTACTTC. Amino acid sequence: CASSLLRTGGEQYF.

CDR3 region: CASSSEGTNVLTF. For the CDR3, the DNA is TGCGCCAGCAGCTCAGAAGGGACCAACGTCCTGACTTTC. The rearrangement uses TRBV5-1 and TRBJ2-6; D ambiguous. Germline lookup yields CDR1 SGHRS and CDR2 YFSETQ. This CDR3 comprises 13 residues. V was shortened by 3 bases and J by 8 bases, with 9 bases between the two germline ends.

This clonotype was seen a few times. As the CDR3 is not closed by the conserved phenylalanine or tryptophan, this likely results from a read error. The DNA is omitted, as the CDR3 cannot be located on it reliably, and the CDR3 follows TCRdb's listing. The chain is built from TRBV20-1 and TRBJ1-2. The length of the CDR3 is 11 amino acids, counting both ends. Germline CDR1 DFQATT, CDR2 SNEGSKA (reference sequence). This CDR3 is CSARTPLDPPI.

This clonotype was detected a few times. The chain couples TRBV27 to TRBJ1-2; D not certain. Germline CDR1 is MNHEY and CDR2 is SMNVEV (reference sequence). The ends were cut back, 4 bases at V and 6 bases at J, with 15 bases in the middle. The CDR3 length is 14 residues. This CDR3 is CASSSLREGHGYTF. In DNA, the CDR3 is TGTGCCAGCAGTTCCCTTCGGGAGGGCCATGGCTACACCTTC.

The chain is built from TRBV4-2 and TRBJ1-6; no clear D. This CDR3 contains 15 residues. V was pared by 0 bases and J by 8 bases, with 11 bases between. Germline values: CDR1 LGHNA, CDR2 YNFKEQ. The CDR3 coding sequence is TGTGCCAGCAGCCAAGAGATTGGAAGGCATTCACCCCTCCACTTT. Translation: CASSQEIGRHSPLHF.

CDR3 nucleotide sequence: TGTGCCAGCAACCCGACGCGGGACTACCAAGAGACCCAGTACTTC. Residues: CASNPTRDYQETQYF. V gene TRBV3-1 combines with J gene TRBJ2-5, with D maybe TRBD2 (6 bases). The ends were cut back, 7 bases at V and 0 bases at J, with 15 bases in the middle. Per the germline V gene, CDR1 is LGHDT and CDR2 is YNNKEL (reference sequence). The CDR3 contains 15 residues.

This chain uses TRBV5-1 with TRBJ2-2, with 7 bases lining up with TRBD1. Per the germline V gene, CDR1 is SGHRS and CDR2 is YFSETQ. Unmatched junction bases numbered 6, after V lost 4 bases and J lost 6 bases. The CDR3 sequence is 14 residues long. Here the CDR3 reads CASSGGQKAGELFF. The CDR3, as DNA: TGCGCCAGCAGCGGGGGACAGAAGGCCGGGGAGCTGTTTTTT.

The chain has TRBV12-3 or TRBV12-4 and TRBJ2-1; 7 nucleotides align to TRBD1. The CDR3 spans 13 residues. The J segment lost 8 bases and the V segment lost 7 bases, leaving 8 bases of the junction unmatched. The chain's CDR3 is CASNRLGGDEQFF. The CDR3 nucleotides are TGTGCCAGCAATCGGCTAGGGGGCGATGAGCAGTTCTTC.

The V gene is TRBV12-3 or TRBV12-4, the J gene TRBJ2-7; D gene uncertain. The length of the CDR3 is 13 residues. V was pared by 2 bases and J by 6 bases, with 11 bases between. The CDR3, as DNA: TGTGCCAGCAGTTTACCTGGAGTGAGCGAGCAGTACTTC. Amino acid sequence: CASSLPGVSEQYF.

The rearrangement joins TRBV29-1 to TRBJ1-2; no firm D call. Trimming took off 5 bases at V and 4 bases at J, with 14 bases between the two ends. Germline-derived CDR1 and CDR2 are SQVTM and ANQGSEA. This CDR3 comprises 13 residues. CDR3 DNA sequence: TGCAGCGTTACGGCTACCGGTCCCTATGGCTACACCTTC. This codes for CSVTATGPYGYTF.

The genes are TRBV20-1 and TRBJ1-1; no definite D call. The V end was cut by 0 bases, the J end by 1 base, with 12 bases between. Germline V CDR1 and CDR2: DFQATT, SNEGSKA (reference sequence). This CDR3 is 15 amino acids long. The CDR3: CSARDPIKGNTEAFF. CDR3 DNA: TGCAGTGCTAGAGACCCTATAAAGGGGAACACTGAAGCTTTCTTT.

The rearrangement links TRBV4-2 to TRBJ1-1; D is ambiguous. CDR3 size: 14 residues. Trimming pared 0 bases from V and 10 bases from J, leaving 15 bases between. Germline V gives CDR1 LGHNA, CDR2 YNFKEQ. The CDR3 DNA reads TGTGCCAGCAGCCAAGAAAGTCGGGTTAACCCAGCTTTCTTT. Its protein product is CASSQESRVNPAFF.

The chain combines TRBV4-1 with TRBJ2-7; weak D call: TRBD2 (5 bases). The CDR3 sequence is 16 residues long. Trimming left V 2 bases short and J 6 bases short, with 20 bases between. Germline-derived CDR1 and CDR2 are MGHRA and YSYEKL. CDR3 amino acids: CASSQPPFGSLAEQYF. The CDR3 nucleotides are TGCGCCAGCAGCCAACCTCCCTTCGGCTCCCTAGCCGAGCAGTACTTC.

The gene calls are TRBV19 and TRBJ2-3; 8 bases are a match to TRBD2. CDR3 length equals 17 residues. Trimming cost V 6 bases and J 1 base; bases outside gene matches: 12. CDR1 LNHDA and CDR2 SQIVND come from the germline V gene (reference sequence). CDR3 sequence (DNA): TGTGCCAGTAGGGATGGGGGTCTACTAGCGGGCACAGATACGCAGTATTTT. Its translation: CASRDGGLLAGTDTQYF.

The sample holds a few counts of this clonotype. This rearrangement joins TRBV24-1 to TRBJ1-1, with D perhaps matching TRBD1 (5 bases). The CDR3 has 12 amino acids. Germline CDR1 is KGHDR and CDR2 is SFDVKD. V was shortened by 7 bases and J by 7 bases, with 12 bases between the two germline ends. The CDR3 coding sequence is TGTGCCACCAGGGCCGCTGGGGGTGAAGCTTTCTTT. It is translated as CATRAAGGEAFF.